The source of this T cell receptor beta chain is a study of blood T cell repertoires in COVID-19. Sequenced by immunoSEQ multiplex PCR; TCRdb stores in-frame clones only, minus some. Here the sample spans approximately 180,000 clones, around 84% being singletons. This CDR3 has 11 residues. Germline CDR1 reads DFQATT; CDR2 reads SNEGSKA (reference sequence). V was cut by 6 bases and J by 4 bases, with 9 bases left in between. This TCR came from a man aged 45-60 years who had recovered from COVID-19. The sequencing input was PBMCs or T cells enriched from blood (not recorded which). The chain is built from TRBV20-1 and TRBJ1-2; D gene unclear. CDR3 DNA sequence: TGCAGTGCCAACCCAGGCTATGGCTACACCTTC. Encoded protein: CSANPGYGYTF.